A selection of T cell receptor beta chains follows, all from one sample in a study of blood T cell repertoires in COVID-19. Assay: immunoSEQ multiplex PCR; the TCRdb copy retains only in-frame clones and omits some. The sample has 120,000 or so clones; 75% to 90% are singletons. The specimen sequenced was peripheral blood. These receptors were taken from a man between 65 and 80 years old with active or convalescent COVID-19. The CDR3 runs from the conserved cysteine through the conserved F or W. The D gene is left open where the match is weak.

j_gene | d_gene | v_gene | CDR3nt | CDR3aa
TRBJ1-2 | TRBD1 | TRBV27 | TGTGCCAGCAGTACAGGACAGGGGGCGATTCGTGGCTACACCTTC | CASSTGQGAIRGYTF
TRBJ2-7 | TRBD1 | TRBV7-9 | TGTGCCAGCAGCCGGACAGGGATCGACGAGCAGTACTTC | CASSRTGIDEQYF
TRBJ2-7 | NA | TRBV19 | TGTGCCAGTAGTAGGGGTCAACCGGGACAACCCTACGAGCAGTACTTC | CASSRGQPGQPYEQYF
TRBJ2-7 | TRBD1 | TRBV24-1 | TGTGCCACCAGTGACCTGGGACAGGCGTACTTC | CATSDLGQAYF
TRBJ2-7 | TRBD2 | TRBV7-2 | TGTGCCAGCACCCTGGGGGCGGGAGGGTACGAGCAGTACTTC | CASTLGAGGYEQYF
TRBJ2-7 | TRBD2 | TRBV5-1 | TGCGCCAGCAGCTTTTCGACTAGCGGGGTCTACGAGCAGTACTTC | CASSFSTSGVYEQYF
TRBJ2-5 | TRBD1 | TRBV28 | TGTGCCAGCAGTCTCACAGGGGCGCGGACCCAGTACTTC | CASSLTGARTQYF
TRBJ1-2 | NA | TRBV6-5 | TGTGCCAGCAGTTACAGTACAGGGATCTATGGCTACACCTTC | CASSYSTGIYGYTF
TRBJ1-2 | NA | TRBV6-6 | TGTGCCAGCAGTCCCGGGACTGCTACGTATGGCTACACCTTC | CASSPGTATYGYTF
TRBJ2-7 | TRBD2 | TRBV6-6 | TGTGCCAGCAGGAGAACTAGCGCCAAGCTGTCCTACGAGCAGTACTTC | CASRRTSAKLSYEQYF
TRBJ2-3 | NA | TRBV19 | TGTGCCAGTAGTATGGTAGCGAGCGTAGGAGCAGATACGCAGTATTTT | CASSMVASVGADTQYF
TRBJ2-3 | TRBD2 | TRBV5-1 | TGCGCCAGCAGCTCAACTAGCGGCAGCACAGATACGCAGTATTTT | CASSSTSGSTDTQYF
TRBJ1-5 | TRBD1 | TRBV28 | TGTGCCAGCAGTTCGGGACAGGGTGACCAGCCCCAGCATTTT | CASSSGQGDQPQHF
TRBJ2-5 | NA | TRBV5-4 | TGTGCCAGCAGCACCCCACTGGGCCGGCTGGAGACCCAGTACTTC | CASSTPLGRLETQYF
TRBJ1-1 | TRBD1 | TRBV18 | TGTGCCAGCTCACCGGGACAGTGGAACACTGAAGCTTTCTTT | CASSPGQWNTEAFF